This T cell receptor (beta chain) was captured in a study of a mutant IDH1 vaccine in newly diagnosed glioma (dated by TCRdb to the early 2020s). Describing the broader study: Vaccination began 4-6 weeks after radiotherapy alone, or alongside temozolomide cycles in the chemotherapy-containing groups. Of the approximately 35 treated patients, 62.5% were male and about 40% were female, and a mean age of around 40 years was recorded. The week-35 safety follow-up took place at visit V12, and the week-47 end of study took place at visit V13. Peripheral blood was collected at six visits: V03 (baseline), V05, V07, V10, V12 and V13. Before enrollment, patients had received standard therapy of radiotherapy alone, temozolomide alone, or radiochemotherapy with temozolomide; most received the combination. For exploratory analyses, fewer than 30 treated patients had longitudinal TCRB deep sequencing done wherever samples were available. What the study reported, not specific to this receptor: Immune responses induced by the vaccine were seen in about 93% of patients across multiple MHC alleles. Pseudoprogression seemed to be unrelated to changes in the top peripheral T cell clonotypes found by TCRB sequencing. The authors stated that sample limitations prevented analyses of patient blood samples from being reproduced. PBMC samples for TCRB deep sequencing were selected based on availability.

The time point label here, explained by the study, means: week 47, end of study. Each vaccine dose, consisting of 300 ug of a 20-mer mutant IDH1 peptide in Montanide, was administered subcutaneously with topical imiquimod. Patients were given eight vaccinations, in weeks 1, 3, 5, 7, 11, 15, 19 and 23, which matched visits V03 through V10. The donors had newly diagnosed IDH1-mutant astrocytomas of WHO grade 3 or 4 that showed loss of nuclear ATRX. The samples were drawn from NOA16, a multicentre, single-arm, open-label phase I trial in Germany that tested a mutant IDH1 peptide vaccine in humans for the first time. Genomic DNA for TCRB sequencing was extracted from EDTA blood using the DNeasy Blood and Tissue Kit. Libraries were built with the immunoSEQ multiplex PCR assay. Following the manufacturer's protocol, the hsTCRB Kit was used to amplify rearranged TCR beta chain sequences. Sequencing of TCRB libraries was carried out on an Illumina MiSeq. In the source study's methods: Demultiplexing, trimming and gene mapping were performed with the kit vendor's proprietary platform. This is the immuneACCESS table as TCRdb keeps it, with only in-frame sequences that have V and J called. A part of the clones is gone; compared with another copy, unresolved V genes explain less than half, and the rest is unexplained. V, J and clone size are those of that table, while D and trimming were read from the DNA. The sample yields some 31,000 clones; 84% were counted once. The biggest ten clones account for 25% to 30% of the sample.

Per the germline V gene, MNHNS is the CDR1 and SASEGT is the CDR2. Trimmed from V: 8 bases; trimmed from J: 2 bases; junction bases lacking a gene match: 8. The cysteine opens and the phenylalanine closes a CDR3 of 14 amino acids. Here the CDR3 DNA is all that survives: 42 bases in frame from base 1. A note on this clone: The antigen it binds to is not known. Per-nucleotide qualities are absent, and no much larger clonotype sits a single base away.

The V gene is TRBV6-1 and the J gene is TRBJ2-7, and 8 bases in between align with TRBD2. Here the sequenced sample was PBMCs, taken from a glioma patient whose treatment included an IDH1 peptide vaccine. The TCR originated in a man aged 30 to 39 with glioma. CDR3 sequence: CASLSGTRTYEQYF. Read as DNA, the sequence is TGTGCCAGCCTATCCGGGACTAGGACCTACGAGCAGTACTTC.